The TCR beta chain described here comes from a study of technical replicates of blood from a handful of donors. Profiled with immunoSEQ multiplex PCR; TCRdb holds only in-frame clones, not every one. The sample has around 83,000 clones; over 85% are singletons. Sequencing used T cells isolated from PBMCs. The sequence derives from a human donor in good health.

The CDR3 loop reads CASSFGGINTEAFF. CDR3 coding DNA: TGCGCCAGCAGCTTTGGGGGGATAAACACTGAAGCTTTCTTT. The rearrangement links TRBV5-1 to TRBJ1-1; D perhaps matches TRBD1 (5 bases). Trimming stripped 2 bases from V and 2 bases from J, with 10 bases between. The CDR3 has 14 residues. Looked up from germline, CDR1 is SGHRS and CDR2 is YFSETQ.